This TCR beta chain was captured in a study of shared clonotypes between healthy human individuals (TCRdb year 2020). Regarding the research as a whole: The cohort comprised a couple of women and a few men aged 18 to 49 years. To increase sequencing depth and limit assay-specific biases, TCR repertoire library preparation and sequencing were carried out by different laboratories using diverse techniques. For each donor, three plates each were used for CD4 naive and CD4 memory, two plates were used for CD8 naive, and one plate was used for CD8 memory. To estimate repertoire size and how much clonotypes are shared between individuals, the study performed deep sequencing of blood TCR repertoires from about five healthy adults. Leukapheresis yielded between about 0.94 and 8.9 billion PBMCs per donor.

Donors were healthy HIV-negative adults with no recently reported acute infections or vaccinations. Every donor was a Caucasian adult residing in Nashville, Tennessee, USA. CD4+ T cells were enriched through magnetic negative selection, after which naive cells were positively selected on CD45RA and the remaining negative fraction served as the memory subset. Blood was obtained by leukapheresis, after which PBMCs were separated by Ficoll-Histopaque density gradient centrifugation and cryopreserved in liquid nitrogen vapor phase. Purity and quantity of every magnetically sorted T cell population were checked by analytical flow cytometry. Genomic DNA was isolated from each sorted fraction and quantified by UV absorbance on a Nanodrop 2000c. TCR CDR3 regions were amplified from genomic DNA by multiplex PCR using the deep immunoSEQ assay. For each cell subset, the extracted genomic DNA was distributed evenly across all wells of several immunoSEQ 96-well plates, and each plate served as one replicate. Each replicate PCR for sorted subsets received roughly 0.2 ug genomic DNA, equal to tens of thousands of T cell genomes. Purified libraries were quantified with a Qubit 3.0 fluorometer, sized on a Bioanalyzer 2100, and re-quantified with the KAPA Library Quantification kit. Every immunoSEQ 96-well plate was sequenced on a separate single-read 150-cycle Illumina NextSeq 550 flow cell. Regarding the original processing steps: The immunoSEQ output contained only junctional sequences without quality scores, so filtering could not match that applied to full-length reads. Sequences were annotated with PyIR, a Python wrapper for IgBLAST v1.9, and V/J genes and CDR3 were assigned using IMGT germline references. Reads with weak V/J assignments (E-value above 1e-6), missing CDR3, stop codons, out-of-frame junctions, or ambiguous translated residues were removed. V3J clonotypes were defined by identical inferred V gene, J gene, and CDR3 amino acid sequence. The percentage overlap between two repertoires was calculated by dividing the number of shared unique clonotypes by the size of the smaller repertoire. RTK rarefaction, the Chao1 estimator, and Recon v2.1 estimates of unobserved clonotypes were used to assess repertoire richness. For all TCRbeta clonotypes obtained by the gDNA method from four donors, generation probabilities were computed with OLGA. Sourced from immuneACCESS, this table was stored by TCRdb with only in-frame sequences that have V and J called. A share of the clones is absent; for the studies checked, an unresolved V gene accounts for under half, and the remainder has no known explanation. V, J and clone size are those of that table, while D and trimming were read from the DNA. The sample data list some 2 million clones, and 90% to 95% of these were observed just once. Roughly 0.13% of the sample rests with the top ten.

General study outcomes and caveats: Sharing across four donors was observed for around 5% of naive CD4, 3% to 3.5% of naive CD8, 2% to 2.5% of memory CD4, and roughly 0.43% of memory CD8 clonotypes. The genetic and exposure-history diversity represented was limited by the small number of donors. Higher generation probabilities were observed for clonotypes shared by all four sorted-subset donors than for non-shared clonotypes. Based on pairwise subsampling, the degree of clonotype sharing among donors was expected to be affected by sequencing depth. Sampling was restricted to blood, and TCR repertoires in tissues likely differ from the TCR repertoires found in blood. Rarefaction of sorted-subset datasets indicated incomplete sequencing despite the large sequencing depth. Naive subsets generally had larger estimated clonotype richness than memory subsets.

With regard to this clone: No antigen is known for it. Qualities for individual bases were not recorded, and no much larger clone is one base off.

The sample comprised naive CD4+ T cells sorted from blood. The cell subset or site label of this sample denotes: CD45RA+ positively selected. The origin of this receptor is a young man in good health.

The CDR3 is CATRTGSSNQPQHF. The DNA is as follows: TGTGCCACCCGGACAGGAAGTAGCAATCAGCCCCAGCATTTT. The chain is made from TRBV10-3 and TRBJ1-5; 7 central bases correspond to TRBD1. At the junction V is shortened by 10 bases and J by 0 bases; bases outside the gene matches: 6. The CDR3 starts with the cysteine, ends with the phenylalanine, and has 14 residues. The sequence is cut down to CDR3 DNA, 42 bases in frame from base 1. In the germline V gene, CDR1 corresponds to ENHRY and CDR2 to SYGVKD.